These 9 T cell receptor beta chains originate from one sample sequenced in a study of kidney transplant recipient with SARS-CoV-2 infection. MiXCR, run by TCRdb on the reads, gives a single entry per CDR3 protein. The sample yields 200,000 to 300,000 distinct CDR3 sequences, less than 35% seen once. Sample: a blood sample, taken at baseline and on approximately day 120 from a kidney transplant recipient. Receptors originate from a male patient aged 30 to 40 who had COVID-19 and was a kidney transplant recipient. Part of the T cell pool may stem from the graft donor.

Worth noting for this clonotype: Given a much more abundant clone one base away, this may be a read error. The chain links TRBV7-7 to TRBJ1-2; D remains ambiguous. The CDR3 length is 17 residues. V lost 4 bases to trimming and J lost 4 bases, with 22 bases between them. From germline, CDR1 is SSHAT and CDR2 FNYEAQ (reference sequence). The CDR3 reads CASSWQSRCRKTYGYTF. The DNA of the CDR3 is TGTGCCAGCAGCTGGCAGAGTAGGTGCCGAAAGACCTATGGCTACACCTTC.

This clonotype turned up a few times. V usage is TRBV18 and J usage is TRBJ2-3; 9 bases fit TRBD1. This CDR3 comprises 16 residues. V was pared by 1 base and J by 1 base, with 3 bases of the junction left unmatched. Germline values: CDR1 KGHSH, CDR2 LQKENI. In DNA, the CDR3 is TGTGCCAGCTCACCACGAGGGGACAGGGGCACAGATACGCAGTATTTT. Translated, it gives CASSPRGDRGTDTQYF. The full variable domain, rest sourced from reference TRBV18 and TRBJ2-3, is NAGVMQNPRHLVRRRGQEARLRCSPMKGHSHVYWYRQLPEEGLKFMVYLQKENIIDESGMPKERFSAEFPKEGPSILRIQQVVRGDSAAYFCASSPRGDRGTDTQYFGPGTRLTVL.

The chain uses TRBV7-9 and TRBJ2-1; D is unresolved. The germline V and J ends were trimmed by 0 bases and 6 bases, with 6 bases remaining between them. This CDR3 has 13 amino acids. CDR1 SEHNR and CDR2 FQNEAQ come from the germline V gene (reference sequence). CDR3 residues: CASSLALGNEQFF. CDR3 sequence (DNA): TGTGCCAGCAGCTTAGCTCTGGGCAATGAGCAGTTCTTC.

On this clonotype: A much bigger clone sits one base away, suggesting this may be a read error. V gene TRBV20-1 combines with J gene TRBJ1-2; D ambiguous. Germline V gives CDR1 DFQATT, CDR2 SNEGSKA (reference sequence). Trimming stripped 4 bases from V and 5 bases from J, with 14 bases between. CDR3 length: 13 residues. The CDR3 coding sequence is TGCAGTGCTAAAGAAGGTCAGGCTTATGGCTACACCTTC. It encodes CSAKEGQAYGYTF.

CDR3 sequence (DNA): TGTGCCAGCAGTGAAGGGCATGCCAGCGGGGATACGCAGTATTTT. It translates to CASSEGHASGDTQYF. This chain connects TRBV6-1 to TRBJ2-3; D perhaps matches TRBD2 (6 bases). V lost 1 base to trimming and J lost 6 bases, with 14 bases between them. The germline gives CDR1 MNHNS, CDR2 SASEGT. This CDR3 is 15 amino acids long.

A note on this clonotype: This could be a read error, since a much larger clone is one nucleotide away. The chain links TRBV3-1 to TRBJ1-4; D unclear. CDR1 is LGHDT and CDR2 is YNNKEL in the germline V gene (reference sequence). This CDR3 is 15 amino acids long. The CDR3 protein is CASSQSHATNEKLSF. CDR3 sequence (DNA): TGTGCCAGCAGCCAATCCCATGCAACTAATGAAAAACTGTCTTTT.

A word on this clonotype: A read error is possible here, since a much larger clone lies one base away. This is likely a read error, given that the CDR3 carries no conserved phenylalanine or tryptophan at its end. The V and J genes are TRBV6-5 and TRBJ1-6; D gene unclear. The CDR3 sequence is 16 residues long. CDR1 MNHEY and CDR2 SVGAGI come from the germline V gene. Trimming took 2 bases from V and 2 from J, leaving 10 bases between them. The CDR3 sequence is CASSYDPAPYNSPLHC. The CDR3 DNA is TGTGCCAGCAGTTACGATCCCGCTCCCTATAATTCACCCCTCCACTGT.

This clonotype occurred many times. The chain carries TRBV5-1 and TRBJ2-7; 12 positions agree with TRBD2. The ends lost 6 bases at V and 0 bases at J; junction bases unmatched: 7. Per the germline V gene, CDR1 is SGHRS and CDR2 is YFSETQ. CDR3 length equals 16 residues. The CDR3: CASKGTSGLNSYEQYF. DNA for the CDR3: TGCGCCAGCAAGGGGACTAGCGGGTTAAACTCCTACGAGCAGTACTTC.

With respect to this clonotype: This CDR3 fails to terminate in the conserved phenylalanine or tryptophan, so it likely reflects a read error. V is TRBV2 and J is TRBJ2-1; D gene ambiguous. CDR3 size: 15 residues. Germline lookup yields CDR1 SNHLY and CDR2 FYNNEI. With 6 bases removed from V and 6 bases from J, the gap between germline ends came to 18 bases. The CDR3 nucleotides read TGTGCCAGCAGGAGCTTTTCTCCGAGTCTCAATGAGCAGTTCCTC. Encoded protein: CASRSFSPSLNEQFL.